The rows below give T cell receptor beta chains drawn from one sample of a study of T-cell memory formation after mild COVID-19. TCRdb passed the 5' RACE reads through MiXCR, listing each CDR3 protein once. The table shows 500,000 to 550,000 distinct CDR3 sequences, with just over 20% occurring only once. Source material: PBMCs or a T cell subset sorted from them (not recorded which). Receptors were obtained from an adult woman who had mild COVID-19 (a few samples of this study predate the infection). Cell type and time point are not known. Each CDR3 is given with its conserved first and last residue. A D gene is named only where the DNA matches it firmly. The listing skips clone size in some rows; elsewhere it reads once, few, many or a size class.

v_call: TRBV7-7; d_call: .; clone_size: few; j_call: TRBJ2-2; cdr3_nt: TGTGCCAGCAATCCGGTGGGGACCGGGGAGCTGTTTTTT; cdr3_aa: CASNPVGTGELFF
v_call: TRBV7-9; d_call: .; clone_size: .; j_call: TRBJ1-2; cdr3_nt: TGTGCCAGCAGCTTAGCGGCACCGGGCCTCTATGGCTACACCTTC; cdr3_aa: CASSLAAPGLYGYTF
v_call: TRBV27; d_call: TRBD2; clone_size: few; j_call: TRBJ2-1; cdr3_nt: TGTGCCAGCAGTTTAGGTTCAGTAGCGGGAAATGAGCAGTTCTTC; cdr3_aa: CASSLGSVAGNEQFF
v_call: TRBV20-1; d_call: TRBD1; clone_size: few; j_call: TRBJ2-3; cdr3_nt: TGCAGTGCTAAGACAGGGCTAACGACAGATACGCAGTATTTT; cdr3_aa: CSAKTGLTTDTQYF
v_call: TRBV12-3/TRBV12-4; d_call: .; clone_size: .; j_call: TRBJ1-3; cdr3_nt: TGTGCCAGCACCCCAAGGGTCTCTGGAAACACCATATATTTT; cdr3_aa: CASTPRVSGNTIYF
v_call: TRBV6-1; d_call: TRBD2; clone_size: many; j_call: TRBJ2-1; cdr3_nt: TGTGCCAGCAGTGAAGCTGTAGGAGCGGGGGGGCGAAAGGAGCAGTTCTTC; cdr3_aa: CASSEAVGAGGRKEQFF
v_call: TRBV12-3/TRBV12-4; d_call: TRBD1; clone_size: .; j_call: TRBJ2-7; cdr3_nt: TGTGCCAGCAGACAGGGACAGAGCTCCTACGAGCAGTACTTC; cdr3_aa: CASRQGQSSYEQYF
v_call: TRBV18; d_call: TRBD2; clone_size: .; j_call: TRBJ2-3; cdr3_nt: TGTGCCAGCTCATCTACGACTAGCGGGGGGCGCACAGATACGCAGTATTTT; cdr3_aa: CASSSTTSGGRTDTQYF
v_call: TRBV7-2; d_call: TRBD1; clone_size: .; j_call: TRBJ1-4; cdr3_nt: TGTGCCAGCAGCTCGGACAGGGCAACTAATGAAAAACTGTTTTTT; cdr3_aa: CASSSDRATNEKLFF
v_call: TRBV6-2/TRBV6-3; d_call: TRBD1; clone_size: once; j_call: TRBJ2-2; cdr3_nt: TGTGCCAGCACATTAACAGGGGTCACCGGGGAGCTGTTTTTT; cdr3_aa: CASTLTGVTGELFF
v_call: TRBV2; d_call: TRBD1; clone_size: many; j_call: TRBJ2-4; cdr3_nt: TGTGCCAGCAGTTTAACCGTCAGGGGGGCCAAAAACATTCAGTACTTC; cdr3_aa: CASSLTVRGAKNIQYF
v_call: TRBV12-3/TRBV12-4; d_call: .; clone_size: few; j_call: TRBJ1-5; cdr3_nt: TGTGCCAGCAGTGGGGCGGGCGTCAGCAATCAGCCCCAGCATTTT; cdr3_aa: CASSGAGVSNQPQHF
v_call: TRBV10-3; d_call: TRBD2; clone_size: few; j_call: TRBJ2-5; cdr3_nt: TGTGCCATCAGTGAGGCTAGCGGGGGGGCCGAGACCCAGTACTTC; cdr3_aa: CAISEASGGAETQYF
v_call: TRBV20-1; d_call: TRBD1; clone_size: .; j_call: TRBJ2-7; cdr3_nt: TGCAGTGCTAGAGCACGGGGCAGGGGGAACGACGAGCAGTACTTC; cdr3_aa: CSARARGRGNDEQYF
v_call: TRBV6-5; d_call: .; clone_size: .; j_call: TRBJ2-7; cdr3_nt: TGTGCCAGCACTACCCCCGGCTCCTACGAGCAGTACTTC; cdr3_aa: CASTTPGSYEQYF
v_call: TRBV7-2; d_call: TRBD1; clone_size: many; j_call: TRBJ2-3; cdr3_nt: TGTGCCAGCAGTGCAACGCCCAGGGGGACAGATACGCAGTATTTT; cdr3_aa: CASSATPRGTDTQYF
v_call: TRBV4-3; d_call: .; clone_size: many; j_call: TRBJ1-5; cdr3_nt: TGCGCCAGCAGCCAAGATTATGCCAATCAGCCCCAGCATTTT; cdr3_aa: CASSQDYANQPQHF
v_call: TRBV11-2; d_call: .; clone_size: .; j_call: TRBJ2-4; cdr3_nt: TGTGCCAGCAGCCCCCTGAGCGGGAAAAACATTCAGTACTTC; cdr3_aa: CASSPLSGKNIQYF
v_call: TRBV15; d_call: TRBD1; clone_size: .; j_call: TRBJ2-6; cdr3_nt: TGTGCCACCAGCAGGGCTGGACAGGCTCTAACTGGGGCCAACGTCCTGACTTTC; cdr3_aa: CATSRAGQALTGANVLTF
v_call: TRBV10-3; d_call: TRBD2; clone_size: .; j_call: TRBJ2-4; cdr3_nt: TGTGCCATCAGCCCGACTAGCGGGAGGGAAGGGGCCAAAAACATTCAGTACTTC; cdr3_aa: CAISPTSGREGAKNIQYF
v_call: TRBV5-5; d_call: .; clone_size: few; j_call: TRBJ2-7; cdr3_nt: TGTGCCAGCAGCCTAAGACAGGCGGGAACCTACGAGCAGTACTTC; cdr3_aa: CASSLRQAGTYEQYF
v_call: TRBV19; d_call: .; clone_size: .; j_call: TRBJ2-2; cdr3_nt: TGTGCCAGTAGTAACGGAGGAAACACCGGGGAGCTGTTTTTT; cdr3_aa: CASSNGGNTGELFF
v_call: TRBV7-2; d_call: .; clone_size: .; j_call: TRBJ2-5; cdr3_nt: TGTGCCAGCAGCTCTGACCCCGAGACCCAGTACTTC; cdr3_aa: CASSSDPETQYF
v_call: TRBV27; d_call: .; clone_size: few; j_call: TRBJ1-1; cdr3_nt: TGTGCCAGCAGTTTCGGGGGAGGCGGCACTGAAGCTTTCTTT; cdr3_aa: CASSFGGGGTEAFF
v_call: TRBV24-1; d_call: .; clone_size: .; j_call: TRBJ2-1; cdr3_nt: TGTGCCACCAGTGAGTCCGGGACACCCGCCAGCAATGAGCAGTTCTTC; cdr3_aa: CATSESGTPASNEQFF
v_call: TRBV6-1; d_call: .; clone_size: .; j_call: TRBJ1-1; cdr3_nt: TGTGCCAGCAGCGAGACAAGGACTGAAGCTTTCTTT; cdr3_aa: CASSETRTEAFF
v_call: TRBV29-1; d_call: TRBD1; clone_size: few; j_call: TRBJ2-5; cdr3_nt: TGCAGCGTTGATTCAGGGGGCGGGGTGACCCAGTACTTC; cdr3_aa: CSVDSGGGVTQYF
v_call: TRBV3-1; d_call: TRBD2; clone_size: .; j_call: TRBJ2-7; cdr3_nt: TGTGCCAGCAGCCAAGCGCTAGCGGGGATCGAGCAGTACTTC; cdr3_aa: CASSQALAGIEQYF
v_call: TRBV6-6; d_call: TRBD1; clone_size: few; j_call: TRBJ2-2; cdr3_nt: TGTGCCAGCTCTACAGGACAGGGTTGGACCGGGGAGCTGTTTTTT; cdr3_aa: CASSTGQGWTGELFF
v_call: TRBV12-3/TRBV12-4; d_call: TRBD1; clone_size: .; j_call: TRBJ1-5; cdr3_nt: TGTGCCAGCAGTCGGGACAGAGGGACTTATAGCAATCAGCCCCAGCATTTT; cdr3_aa: CASSRDRGTYSNQPQHF
v_call: TRBV5-1; d_call: TRBD1; clone_size: .; j_call: TRBJ2-5; cdr3_nt: TGCGCCAGCAGCCGCGTCTACAGGGGTCTACTAGAGACCCAGTACTTC; cdr3_aa: CASSRVYRGLLETQYF
v_call: TRBV7-3; d_call: .; clone_size: .; j_call: TRBJ1-2; cdr3_nt: TGTGCCAGCAGCCCAAACAGGGATTATGGCTACACCTTC; cdr3_aa: CASSPNRDYGYTF
v_call: TRBV3-1; d_call: TRBD1; clone_size: .; j_call: TRBJ1-6; cdr3_nt: TGTGCCAGCAGCCAAGATTACGGGGACAGTGGTTTTTCACCCCTCCACTTT; cdr3_aa: CASSQDYGDSGFSPLHF
v_call: TRBV5-1; d_call: .; clone_size: few; j_call: TRBJ2-1; cdr3_nt: TGCGCCAGCAGCTTGAGTCTCGGGGAATTAACCTACAATGAGCAGTTCTTC; cdr3_aa: CASSLSLGELTYNEQFF
v_call: TRBV7-7; d_call: TRBD2; clone_size: many; j_call: TRBJ2-3; cdr3_nt: TGTGCTAGCAGCTTAGTACTAGCGGGAGAGGCAGATACGCAGTATTTT; cdr3_aa: CASSLVLAGEADTQYF
v_call: TRBV20-1; d_call: .; clone_size: .; j_call: TRBJ2-4; cdr3_nt: TGCAGTGCTAGAGTGCCAGGCAGGGGCAAAAACATTCAGTACTTC; cdr3_aa: CSARVPGRGKNIQYF
v_call: TRBV14; d_call: .; clone_size: .; j_call: TRBJ1-4; cdr3_nt: TGTGCCAGCAGCCGCGGGACACCCGATTCGGGAACTAATGAAAAACTGTTTTTT; cdr3_aa: CASSRGTPDSGTNEKLFF
v_call: TRBV12-3/TRBV12-4; d_call: TRBD1; clone_size: .; j_call: TRBJ1-5; cdr3_nt: TGTGCCAGCAGTTTCGCGACGTCTAGGACAGGGATCTATCAGCCCCAGCATTTT; cdr3_aa: CASSFATSRTGIYQPQHF
v_call: TRBV12-3/TRBV12-4; d_call: .; clone_size: .; j_call: TRBJ1-1; cdr3_nt: TGTGCCAGCAGTTGGACACCCGGCGCAGGGGCTTTCTTT; cdr3_aa: CASSWTPGAGAFF
v_call: TRBV29-1; d_call: .; clone_size: .; j_call: TRBJ2-5; cdr3_nt: TGCAGCGTTGAAGATTGGGGACGGCGACAAGAGACCCAGTACTTC; cdr3_aa: CSVEDWGRRQETQYF
v_call: TRBV9; d_call: .; clone_size: .; j_call: TRBJ2-3; cdr3_nt: TGTGCCAGCAGCGTAGCATCAGATACGCAGTATTTT; cdr3_aa: CASSVASDTQYF
v_call: TRBV30; d_call: .; clone_size: .; j_call: TRBJ1-1; cdr3_nt: TGTGCCTGGAGTGTACAGGGTTTTCAAGCTTTCTTT; cdr3_aa: CAWSVQGFQAFF
v_call: TRBV7-8; d_call: .; clone_size: few; j_call: TRBJ1-1; cdr3_nt: TGTGCCAGCAGCTTAGACCAGGGATTGAACACTGAAGCTTTCTTT; cdr3_aa: CASSLDQGLNTEAFF
v_call: TRBV7-6; d_call: .; clone_size: .; j_call: TRBJ2-1; cdr3_nt: TGTGCCAGCAGCTTAGAGGCATTGGCGGGCCCCAATGAGCAGTTCTTC; cdr3_aa: CASSLEALAGPNEQFF
v_call: TRBV19; d_call: .; clone_size: .; j_call: TRBJ2-3; cdr3_nt: TGTGCCAGTAGTACCGGGATGATGGGAGATACGCAGTATTTT; cdr3_aa: CASSTGMMGDTQYF
v_call: TRBV11-2; d_call: .; clone_size: few; j_call: TRBJ2-4; cdr3_nt: TGTGCCAGCAGTTCTATCCCAGGGGTTTCCCTAAACATTCAGTACTTC; cdr3_aa: CASSSIPGVSLNIQYF
v_call: TRBV7-9; d_call: TRBD2; clone_size: .; j_call: TRBJ2-1; cdr3_nt: TGTGCCAGCAGCCCCCCTAGCGGGGGGGCAGGTGAGCAGTTCTTC; cdr3_aa: CASSPPSGGAGEQFF
v_call: TRBV20-1; d_call: .; clone_size: few; j_call: TRBJ2-7; cdr3_nt: TGCAGTGCTATTATGGCAGGGACCTACGAGCAGTACTTC; cdr3_aa: CSAIMAGTYEQYF
v_call: TRBV27; d_call: TRBD1; clone_size: few; j_call: TRBJ1-1; cdr3_nt: TGTGCCAGCAGTTTACGCGCAGGGGGCTGGACTGAAGCTTTCTTT; cdr3_aa: CASSLRAGGWTEAFF
v_call: TRBV12-3/TRBV12-4; d_call: .; clone_size: .; j_call: TRBJ2-7; cdr3_nt: TGTGCCAGCAGCCCTATGGCTAGTTACGAGCAGTACTTC; cdr3_aa: CASSPMASYEQYF
v_call: TRBV24-1; d_call: TRBD2; clone_size: .; j_call: TRBJ2-1; cdr3_nt: TGTGCCACCAGTGACGCCGGGACTAGCGGGGGCTTCAACAATGAGCAGTTCTTC; cdr3_aa: CATSDAGTSGGFNNEQFF
v_call: TRBV29-1; d_call: TRBD1; clone_size: .; j_call: TRBJ1-4; cdr3_nt: TGCAGCGCCTCTCGACAGGGGCGCACTAAGCGGCTGTTTTTT; cdr3_aa: CSASRQGRTKRLFF
v_call: TRBV6-1; d_call: .; clone_size: .; j_call: TRBJ2-2; cdr3_nt: TGTGCCAGCTGCCTCGGGACAACTACCACCGGGGAGCTGTTTTTT; cdr3_aa: CASCLGTTTTGELFF
v_call: TRBV9; d_call: TRBD2; clone_size: once; j_call: TRBJ2-3; cdr3_nt: TGTGCCAGCAGCGTAGAAGGACTAGCGGTAAATACGCAGTATTTT; cdr3_aa: CASSVEGLAVNTQYF
v_call: TRBV11-1; d_call: .; clone_size: .; j_call: TRBJ1-1; cdr3_nt: TGTGCCAGCAGCTTAGCGTGGAGAACTGAAGCTTTCTTT; cdr3_aa: CASSLAWRTEAFF